These 11 T cell receptor beta chains originate from one sample sequenced in a study of CD8+CD57+ T cells in acquired aplastic anemia (dated by TCRdb to 2016 to 2019). The sequencing machine was an Illumina HiSeq 2000. Genomic DNA served as template for TCR beta VDJ combination and CDR3 sequence profiling. TCRdb passed the public sequencing reads through fastp at Q25 and MiXCR, retaining productive beta sequences. Merged by CDR3 protein, the rows form single entries marked with the most common genes and DNA. This sample has approximately 380,000 distinct CDR3 sequences in its table, and about 70% of those were observed once. The top ten clonotypes cover 4% of the sample. What was sequenced was sorted CD4+, CD8+, or CD8+CD57+ T cells (not recorded which) from PBMCs. The receptors originated from a human donor in good health, serving as a control.

The chain uses TRBV6-1 and TRBJ2-1; 7 bases agree with TRBD2. J was trimmed by 5 bases and V by 7 bases; bases with no gene match: 5. In germline, CDR1 is MNHNS, CDR2 SASEGT. The CDR3 length is 13 residues. The CDR3 DNA follows: TGTGCCAGCATTAGGCTAGCGGACAATGAGCAGTTCTTC. This sequence encodes CASIRLADNEQFF.

The rearrangement links TRBV5-5 to TRBJ2-6; D is unclear. Germline loops: CDR1 SGHKS, CDR2 YYEKEE (reference sequence). The CDR3 has 16 residues. V lost 4 bases, J lost 4 bases, and 15 bases lay in between. CDR3 region: CASSEAGQQGANVLTF. CDR3 nucleotides: TGTGCCAGCAGCGAAGCCGGCCAGCAGGGGGCCAACGTCCTGACTTTC. The complete variable domain, with remaining parts taken from reference TRBV5-5 and TRBJ2-6, reads DAGVTQSPTHLIKTRGQQVTLRCSPISGHKSVSWYQQVLGQGPQFIFQYYEKEERGRGNFPDRFSARQFPNYSSELNVNALLLGDSALYLCASSEAGQQGANVLTFGAGSRLTVL.

This clonotype has just one count. The chain employs TRBV5-1 and TRBJ2-1; D is undetermined. The germline CDR1 and CDR2 sequences are SGHRS and YFSETQ. The CDR3 runs to 10 residues. V dropped 6 bases and J dropped 8 bases, with 6 bases sitting between them. In nucleotides, the CDR3 is TGCGCCAGCACCCTCTATGAGCAGTTCTTC. This sequence encodes CASTLYEQFF.

In its sample, this clonotype was seen many times. This chain connects TRBV20-1 to TRBJ2-1; maybe TRBD1 (7 bases). The V gene lost 0 bases and the J gene lost 9 bases, with 21 bases spanning the gap. Germline V gene sequence: CDR1 DFQATT, CDR2 SNEGSKA (reference sequence). The CDR3 extends over 16 amino acids. CDR3 DNA: TGCAGTGCTAGAGACCATAGCAGGGGGGCAAAAGCTGAGCAGTTCTTC. Its translation: CSARDHSRGAKAEQFF.

This clonotype was seen many times. This rearrangement joins TRBV19 to TRBJ1-2, with D hard to call. The germline gives CDR1 LNHDA, CDR2 SQIVND (reference sequence). Deletions cut 3 bases from V and 0 bases from J, with 11 bases between. There are 15 residues in the CDR3. Here the CDR3 reads CASSMAGSANYGYTF. The CDR3 coding sequence is TGTGCCAGTAGTATGGCGGGGTCTGCTAACTATGGCTACACCTTC.

The chain carries TRBV20-1 and TRBJ1-1; no clear D gene. The germline CDR1 and CDR2 sequences are DFQATT and SNEGSKA (reference sequence). The CDR3 is 14 residues long. With 1 base removed from V and 8 bases from J, the gap between germline ends came to 17 bases. CDR3 DNA: TGCAGTGCTAGAGGGCTCAGAGCTAGTGGAGAAGCTTTCTTT. Protein product: CSARGLRASGEAFF.

V and J are TRBV6-4 and TRBJ2-7; 10 positions agree with TRBD2. Trimming at V came to 5 bases and at J to 4 bases, leaving 8 bases not matched to a gene. CDR1 and CDR2 (germline): MRHNA, SNTAGT. The CDR3 runs to 15 residues. The chain's CDR3 is CASSPGLAVDYEQYF. In DNA, the CDR3 is TGTGCCAGCAGTCCTGGACTAGCGGTAGATTACGAGCAGTACTTC.

The V and J genes are TRBV9 and TRBJ2-2; 9 bases are a match to TRBD1. This CDR3 comprises 18 residues. Trimming at V came to 4 bases and at J to 6 bases, leaving 16 bases not matched to a gene. CDR1 and CDR2 from the germline V gene are SGDLS and YYNGEE. CDR3 bases: TGTGCCAGCAGCCTGGACAGGGGAAGCCAAGAGACCCCCGGGGAGCTGTTTTTT. Translating it yields CASSLDRGSQETPGELFF.

The J gene is TRBJ2-7, the V gene TRBV12-3 or TRBV12-4; TRBD2 might be the D (6 bases). This CDR3 spans 12 amino acids. V lost 4 bases, J lost 9 bases, and 13 bases lay in between. The CDR3 region is CASSWGGSWQYF. CDR3 coding DNA: TGTGCCAGCAGTTGGGGAGGATCGTGGCAGTACTTC.

The chain is built from TRBV5-1 and TRBJ2-7, with 8 bases matching TRBD1. Germline loops: CDR1 SGHRS, CDR2 YFSETQ. V lost 0 bases to trimming and J lost 6 bases; unmatched junction nucleotides: 5. The CDR3 is 14 residues long. For the CDR3, the DNA is TGCGCCAGCAGCTTGGGTCAGGGGGCGTCCGAGCAGTACTTC. It yields the protein CASSLGQGASEQYF.

The rearrangement uses TRBV25-1 and TRBJ1-6, with D uncertain. Trimming took off 8 bases at V and 10 bases at J, with 9 bases between the two ends. There are 11 residues in the CDR3. Per germline, CDR1 MGHDK and CDR2 SYGVNS. This chain's CDR3 is CASGSGSPLHF. The CDR3 DNA sequence: TGTGCCAGCGGGTCTGGCTCACCCCTCCACTTT.